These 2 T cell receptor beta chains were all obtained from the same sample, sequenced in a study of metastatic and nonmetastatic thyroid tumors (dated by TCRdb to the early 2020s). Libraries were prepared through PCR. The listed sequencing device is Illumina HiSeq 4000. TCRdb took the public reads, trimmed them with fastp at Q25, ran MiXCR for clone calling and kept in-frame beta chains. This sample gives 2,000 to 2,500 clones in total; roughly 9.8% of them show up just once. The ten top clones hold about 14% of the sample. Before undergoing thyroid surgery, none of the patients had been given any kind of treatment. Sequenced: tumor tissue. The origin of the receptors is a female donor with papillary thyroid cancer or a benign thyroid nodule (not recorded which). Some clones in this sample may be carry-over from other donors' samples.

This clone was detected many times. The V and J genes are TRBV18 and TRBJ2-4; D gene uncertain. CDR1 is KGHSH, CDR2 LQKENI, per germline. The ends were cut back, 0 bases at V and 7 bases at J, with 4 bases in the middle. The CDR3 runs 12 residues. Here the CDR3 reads CASSPPSNIQYF. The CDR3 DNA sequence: TGTGCCAGCTCACCACCTTCGAACATTCAGTACTTC.

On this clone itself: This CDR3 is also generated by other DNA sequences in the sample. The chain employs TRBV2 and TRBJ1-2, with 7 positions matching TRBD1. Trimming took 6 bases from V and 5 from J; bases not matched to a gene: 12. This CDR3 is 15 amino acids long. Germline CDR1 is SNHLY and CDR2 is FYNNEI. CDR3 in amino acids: CASRATGAPGYGYTF. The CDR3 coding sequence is TGTGCCAGCAGGGCTACAGGGGCCCCCGGTTATGGCTACACCTTC.